A single sample gave rise to the 31 T cell receptor beta chains below, sequenced in a study of CD8+CD57+ T cells in acquired aplastic anemia. Genomic DNA, serving as template, underwent TCR beta VDJ and CDR3 profiling. A single record per CDR3 protein comes from TCRdb applying MiXCR to the reads. The table lists some 190,000 distinct CDR3 sequences, under 55% of them singletons. The specimen sequenced was sorted CD4+, CD8+, or CD8+CD57+ T cells (not recorded which) from PBMCs. The receptor set was obtained from a human donor in good health.

The chain joins TRBV7-9 to TRBJ2-4; tentatively, D is TRBD2 (5 bases). The V gene lost 0 bases and the J gene lost 0 bases, with 9 bases spanning the gap. Germline V CDR1 and CDR2: SEHNR, FQNEAQ (reference sequence). This CDR3 has 16 residues. The CDR3 bases are TGTGCCAGCAGCTTAGCCCTGGGAGTAGCCAAAAACATTCAGTACTTC. Translating it yields CASSLALGVAKNIQYF.

This chain uses TRBV7-2 with TRBJ1-1; no clear D gene. V was cut by 10 bases and J by 1 base, with 13 bases left in between. The length of the CDR3 is 13 residues. Germline assignment: CDR1 SGHTA and CDR2 FQGNSA. CDR3 amino acids: CATALTGNTEAFF. The CDR3 DNA follows: TGTGCCACCGCACTGACGGGGAACACTGAAGCTTTCTTT.

There are many counts of this clonotype. The gene calls are TRBV6-1 and TRBJ2-7, with D unresolved. V lost 3 bases and J 9 bases, leaving 12 bases between the germline ends. Per germline, CDR1 MNHNS and CDR2 SASEGT. The CDR3 totals 12 residues. The CDR3: CASSDYFRLQYF. DNA for the CDR3: TGTGCCAGCAGTGATTATTTCAGGCTGCAGTACTTC.

The chain joins TRBV20-1 to TRBJ2-5; D gene unclear. Trimming stripped 3 bases from V and 5 bases from J, with 4 bases between. The V gene's germline CDR1 is DFQATT and CDR2 SNEGSKA (reference sequence). CDR3 length: 10 amino acids. CDR3 bases: TGCAGTGCTAGTCAGGAGACCCAGTACTTC. It translates to CSASQETQYF.

This clonotype showed up many times. One junction end disagrees with the germline gene, perhaps due to a read error. This sequence joins TRBV5-4 and TRBJ1-1; D unclear. Germline CDR1 and CDR2: SGHNT and YYREEE (reference sequence). The CDR3 is 14 residues long. For the CDR3, the DNA is TGTGCCAGCAGCCCCAGCGGGGTGAACGCTGAAGCTTTCTTT. Translated: CASSPSGVNAEAFF.

This clonotype was observed at least ten times. The chain joins TRBV5-1 to TRBJ2-1; D not certain. With 1 base removed from V and 0 bases from J, the gap between germline ends came to 5 bases. The CDR3 sequence is 14 residues long. The germline V gene has CDR1 SGHRS and CDR2 YFSETQ. CDR3 nucleotide sequence: TGCGCCAGCAGCTTGAGAAGCTCCTACAATGAGCAGTTCTTC. This translates into CASSLRSSYNEQFF.

The CDR3 spells CSAHRGGYEQYF. As DNA, the CDR3 is TGCAGTGCTCATAGGGGCGGGTACGAGCAGTACTTC. The V call is TRBV20-1, the J call TRBJ2-7, with D perhaps assigned TRBD1 or TRBD2 (5 bases each). Trimming removed 5 bases from V and 4 bases from J, with 12 bases in between. This CDR3 has 12 residues. Per germline, CDR1 DFQATT and CDR2 SNEGSKA (reference sequence).

There are many counts of this clonotype. The J gene is TRBJ2-7, the V gene TRBV5-6; no reliable D call. Trimming removed 1 base from V and 7 bases from J, with 9 bases in between. CDR3 size: 12 residues. In germline, CDR1 is SGHDT, CDR2 YYEEEE. Here the CDR3 DNA reads TGTGCCAGCAGCTTGAGAGGCTGGGAGCAGTACTTC. This codes for CASSLRGWEQYF.

This clonotype came up many times. The V and J genes are TRBV9 and TRBJ1-2; no definite D call. In germline, CDR1 is SGDLS, CDR2 YYNGEE. V was trimmed by 1 base and J by 3 bases, leaving 7 bases between them. There are 13 residues in the CDR3. The CDR3 spells CASSVRVDYGYTF. The CDR3 coding sequence is TGTGCCAGCAGCGTACGGGTTGACTATGGCTACACCTTC.

V is TRBV13 and J is TRBJ1-6, with D uncertain. The V end lost 6 bases, the J end lost 0 bases, and 9 bases lay between the germline ends. The CDR3 sequence is 15 residues long. CDR1 PRHDT and CDR2 FYEKMQ come from the germline V gene (reference sequence). The CDR3 is CASRVQSSYNSPLHF. As DNA, the CDR3 is TGTGCCAGCAGGGTTCAGAGCTCCTATAATTCACCCCTCCACTTT.

This clonotype was seen ten or more times. This CDR3 is CASSYGDLGEQYF. The CDR3 DNA is TGTGCCAGCAGTTACGGGGACTTAGGGGAGCAGTACTTC. The rearrangement joins TRBV6-5 to TRBJ2-7, with a weak D call TRBD2 (6 bases). The CDR3 loop spans 13 amino acids. Germline V gene lookup returns CDR1 MNHEY and CDR2 SVGAGI. V was cut by 2 bases and J by 7 bases, with 12 bases left in between.

As for this clonotype: A much bigger clone sits one base away, suggesting this may be a read error. CDR3 sequence: CASSVGLMGTQYF. The DNA for the CDR3 is TGTGCCAGCAGTGTGGGACTAATGGGGACCCAGTACTTC. V gene TRBV6-1 combines with J gene TRBJ2-5; 7 bases agree with TRBD2. CDR1 and CDR2 from the germline V gene are MNHNS and SASEGT. Trimming cost V 4 bases and J 7 bases; bases outside gene matches: 6. The CDR3 totals 13 residues.

This chain uses TRBV19 with TRBJ1-2; 8 bases align to TRBD1. Looked up from germline, CDR1 is LNHDA and CDR2 is SQIVND (reference sequence). The CDR3 length is 15 residues. Unmatched junction bases numbered 4, after V lost 4 bases and J lost 0 bases. CDR3 loop: CASSTDRGTNYGYTF. In DNA, the CDR3 is TGTGCCAGTAGTACCGACAGGGGAACTAACTATGGCTACACCTTC.

The sample holds many counts of this clonotype. The chain recombines TRBV24-1 with TRBJ1-2; 8 bases map to TRBD1. Trimming cost V 3 bases and J 4 bases; bases outside gene matches: 9. This CDR3 region has 16 residues. The germline gives CDR1 KGHDR, CDR2 SFDVKD. The CDR3 region has the DNA TGTGCCACCAGTGATCCCGGACAGGGTCAAGGCTATGGCTACACCTTC. This translates into CATSDPGQGQGYGYTF.

This chain's CDR3 is CASSPNQGSEQFF. CDR3 nucleotide sequence: TGTGCCAGCAGTCCTAATCAGGGGTCTGAGCAGTTCTTC. The V and J genes are TRBV27 and TRBJ2-1; D possibly corresponds to TRBD1 (6 bases). The V gene lost 5 bases and the J gene lost 9 bases, with 14 bases spanning the gap. This CDR3 has 13 residues. Germline V CDR1 and CDR2: MNHEY, SMNVEV (reference sequence).

This clonotype appeared a single time. V usage is TRBV10-1 and J usage is TRBJ2-7; D uncertain. The V end lost 6 bases, the J end lost 7 bases, and 19 bases lay between the germline ends. The CDR3 has 14 residues. Germline assignment: CDR1 WNHNN and CDR2 SYGVQD (reference sequence). CDR3 protein: CASRESRVEREQYF. The CDR3, as DNA: TGCGCCAGCAGGGAATCTCGGGTGGAGCGAGAGCAGTACTTC.

This sequence joins TRBV6-7 and TRBJ1-6; D call uncertain. TRBV6-7 is designated an ORF whose function remains uncertain. The CDR3 has 11 amino acids. Trimming cost V 6 bases and J 7 bases, with 4 bases left between them. DNA of the CDR3: TGTGCCAGCAGGAGGAATTCACCCCTCCACTTT. It translates to CASRRNSPLHF.

This clonotype was seen more than once but under ten times. The genes are TRBV4-2 and TRBJ2-1; 10 nucleotides align to TRBD2. The CDR3 extends over 17 amino acids. The V and J ends lost 2 bases and 0 bases, in that order; junction bases with no gene match: 4. CDR1 LGHNA and CDR2 YNFKEQ come from the germline V gene. The CDR3 bases are TGTGCCAGCAGCCAAACCCCTAGCGGGAGCTCCTACAATGAGCAGTTCTTC. Translated: CASSQTPSGSSYNEQFF.

About this clonotype: A much larger clone is a single base away; this may be a read error. The V and J genes are TRBV5-6 and TRBJ2-7, with 9 nucleotides matching TRBD1. Germline loops: CDR1 SGHDT, CDR2 YYEEEE. The ends lost 1 base at V and 7 bases at J; junction bases unmatched: 15. CDR3 size: 17 residues. CDR3 in DNA: TGTGCCAGCAGCTTGTTCCCGGGACAGGGAACCTCTTATGAGCAGTACTTC. Protein sequence: CASSLFPGQGTSYEQYF.

This clonotype was counted ten times or more. The chain employs TRBV7-2 and TRBJ2-1, with 8 bases aligning to TRBD1. V lost 5 bases and J lost 6; bases outside the gene matches: 6. The CDR3 is 14 residues long. CDR1 is SGHTA and CDR2 is FQGNSA in the germline V gene. CDR3 in DNA: TGTGCCAGCAGCCGCGACAGGGGAAGCAATGAGCAGTTCTTC. Amino acids: CASSRDRGSNEQFF.

This clonotype came up once. A much larger clone differs from this one at a single base, so this may be a read error. The chain is built from TRBV29-1 and TRBJ2-7, with 10 bases aligning to TRBD2. Per germline, CDR1 SQVTM and CDR2 ANQGSEA. The CDR3 totals 13 residues. Unmatched junction bases numbered 8, after V lost 7 bases and J lost 5 bases. The CDR3, as DNA: TGCAGCGCCTTGGAGCGGGAGGGTAACGAGCAGTACTTC. Translating it yields CSALEREGNEQYF.

The chain combines TRBV4-3 with TRBJ1-2; maybe TRBD1 (5 bases). This CDR3 is built from 15 residues. Germline lookup yields CDR1 LGHNA and CDR2 YSLEER. V was pared by 0 bases and J by 8 bases, with 16 bases between. The CDR3, as DNA: TGCGCCAGCAGCCAAGATCCCTACCCCAGGGAAGGCTACACCTTC. Translated: CASSQDPYPREGYTF.

The CDR3 is CASSISSLEQFF. The CDR3 nucleotides are TGTGCCAGCAGTATATCTTCCCTGGAGCAGTTCTTC. The gene calls are TRBV2 and TRBJ2-1, with D unresolved. The length of the CDR3 is 12 residues. The V and J ends lost 5 bases and 10 bases respectively, with 12 bases between them. In germline, CDR1 is SNHLY, CDR2 FYNNEI.

This chain joins TRBV2 and TRBJ1-5; D possibly corresponds to TRBD1 (6 bases). Germline values: CDR1 SNHLY, CDR2 FYNNEI. The CDR3 sequence is 15 residues long. V was clipped by 6 bases and J by 5 bases, with 17 bases between them. The CDR3 loop is CASRSIQGRHQPQHF. The CDR3, as DNA: TGTGCCAGCAGGAGTATACAGGGACGGCATCAGCCCCAGCATTTT.

The J gene is TRBJ2-1, the V gene TRBV13; 9 bases align to TRBD1. Per germline, CDR1 PRHDT and CDR2 FYEKMQ (reference sequence). The length of the CDR3 is 18 residues. The ends lost 0 bases at V and 7 bases at J; junction bases unmatched: 13. CDR3 nucleotide sequence: TGTGCCAGCAGCTTAGGGCTTATATGGACAGGGGTTGAAAATGAGCAGTTCTTC. Protein: CASSLGLIWTGVENEQFF.

This clonotype appeared many times. The chain joins TRBV6-2 or TRBV6-3 to TRBJ2-1; 9 positions agree with TRBD2. This CDR3 has 16 amino acids. The V gene's germline CDR1 is MNHEY and CDR2 SVGEGT. V lost 0 bases to trimming and J lost 9 bases; unmatched junction nucleotides: 9. The CDR3 coding sequence is TGTGCCAGCAGTTACTCGGCTAGCGGGATTACCAGTGAGCAGTTCTTC. It codes for CASSYSASGITSEQFF.

This sequence joins TRBV10-3 and TRBJ2-5; 7 bases match TRBD2. The J segment lost 0 bases and the V segment lost 8 bases, leaving 0 bases of the junction unmatched. Germline V gives CDR1 ENHRY, CDR2 SYGVKD. The CDR3 is made up of 12 amino acids. Here the CDR3 DNA reads TGTGCCATCGGGACTAACCAAGAGACCCAGTACTTC. Amino acid sequence: CAIGTNQETQYF.

The chain links TRBV20-1 to TRBJ2-1; 8 bases are a match to TRBD1. Germline lookup yields CDR1 DFQATT and CDR2 SNEGSKA (reference sequence). The CDR3 is 12 residues long. V shed 2 bases, J shed 9 bases, and the junction held 3 bases outside the gene matches. For the CDR3, the DNA is TGCAGTGCTAGACAGGGGGCTGGTGAGCAGTTCTTC. Translating it yields CSARQGAGEQFF.

Only a few counts were recorded for this clonotype. V is TRBV24-1 and J is TRBJ2-3; 7 bases are a match to TRBD1. The germline CDR1 and CDR2 sequences are KGHDR and SFDVKD. The CDR3 runs to 14 residues. V gave up 6 bases and J gave up 1 base; unmatched junction bases: 3. CDR3: CATSSGQGTDTQYF. The CDR3 nucleotides are TGTGCCACCAGTTCAGGACAGGGCACAGATACGCAGTATTTT.

This CDR3 is CATKRTGGGTYTF. As DNA, the CDR3 is TGTGCCACCAAAAGGACAGGAGGGGGGACGTACACCTTC. J is TRBJ1-2 and V is TRBV24-1; 7 nucleotides align to TRBD1. Trimming took 8 bases from V and 11 from J; bases not matched to a gene: 13. The CDR3 has 13 amino acids. The germline CDR1 and CDR2 sequences are KGHDR and SFDVKD.

This clonotype was seen at least ten times. The rearrangement uses TRBV24-1 and TRBJ2-3; 12 bases are shared with TRBD2. V lost 2 bases, J lost 3 bases, and 8 bases stayed unmatched. There are 18 residues in the CDR3. Germline V gene lookup returns CDR1 KGHDR and CDR2 SFDVKD. Written as DNA, the CDR3 is TGTGCCACCAGTGATTCTAGCGGGAGGGCCGGGAGTACAGATACGCAGTATTTT. The encoded protein is CATSDSSGRAGSTDTQYF.